This T cell receptor beta chain derives from a study of cytomegalovirus exposure and HLA in healthy donors. General observations from the study: Investigators reported under 200 TCR beta chains as tied to cytomegalovirus. Differences between HLA loci emerged in a later analysis of TCR association rates, with DRB1 most and HLA-C fewest.

The PCR made use of 60 Vbeta and 13 Jbeta primers. The data were produced by immunoSEQ multiplex PCR, yet TCRdb's version contains in-frame clones alone and is incomplete. The data contain about 170,000 clones, 73% of them singletons. There are a few counts of this clone. As yet, its antigen is unknown. This CDR3 comprises 15 residues. The trim removed 2 bases at V and 8 bases at J, leaving 8 bases unmatched. The germline CDR1 and CDR2 sequences are LNHDA and SQIVND (reference sequence). The sample taken for sequencing was PBMCs. The TCR was taken from a woman aged 18-35 years in good health and CMV-seropositive. The chain links TRBV19 to TRBJ1-3; 8 nucleotides agree with TRBD1. The CDR3 reads CASSITGQGFDTIYF. Here the CDR3 DNA reads TGTGCCAGTAGTATAACTGGACAGGGCTTCGACACCATATATTTT.